One and the same sample provided the 12 T cell receptor beta chains below, sequenced in a study of OX40 agonist ivuxolimab in advanced cancers. Clones were read by immunoSEQ multiplex PCR, and TCRdb kept only the in-frame ones, dropping some. There are under 150,000 clones in the sample; approximately 90% occur only once, and roughly 1.1% lies in the top ten. The source was CD4+ or CD8+ T cells sorted from blood, collected in a trial of the OX40 agonist ivuxolimab. The source is an adult with an advanced solid tumor such as melanoma, head and neck, liver or kidney cancer.

This sequence joins TRBV28 and TRBJ2-7; D may be TRBD1 or TRBD2 (8 bases each). CDR1 is MDHEN and CDR2 is SYDVKM in the germline V gene. The CDR3 sequence is 16 residues long. The germline V and J ends were trimmed by 8 bases and 5 bases, with 25 bases remaining between them. The CDR3 sequence is CASGGTGAGEWNEQYF. The CDR3 region has the DNA TGTGCCAGCGGTGGGACAGGAGCGGGAGAGTGGAACGAGCAGTACTTC.

J is TRBJ2-6 and V is TRBV28; no reliable D call. CDR1 is MDHEN and CDR2 is SYDVKM in the germline V gene. CDR3 length: 15 residues. V was clipped by 4 bases and J by 2 bases, with 9 bases between them. The CDR3 DNA reads as TGTGCCAGCAGTTCTCGGACGGCTGGGGCCAACGTCCTGACTTTC. This translates into CASSSRTAGANVLTF.

This clone was detected once. The chain has TRBV4-3 and TRBJ2-3, with TRBD2 matching over 7 bases. J gave up 3 bases and V 4 bases, and 7 bases lay outside the gene matches. The CDR3 consists of 15 residues. Germline assignment: CDR1 LGHNA and CDR2 YSLEER. For the CDR3, the DNA is TGCGCCAGCAGCCTCCGGGGCGGGAGTACAGATACGCAGTATTTT. Its protein is CASSLRGGSTDTQYF.

The chain carries TRBV4-2 and TRBJ1-1, with D unresolved. CDR3 length: 14 amino acids. Trimming pared 5 bases from V and 6 bases from J, leaving 16 bases between. Germline V gene data show CDR1 as LGHNA and CDR2 as YNFKEQ. For the CDR3, the DNA is TGTGCCAGCAGCTTCCGACCGAAGGTGGCTGAAGCTTTCTTT. It codes for CASSFRPKVAEAFF.

The chain combines TRBV5-1 with TRBJ2-3; 13 bases are shared with TRBD2. The germline V gene has CDR1 SGHRS and CDR2 YFSETQ. The junction had 5 bases not matched to a gene; V was cut back by 2 bases and J by 5 bases. The CDR3 runs 16 residues. CDR3 residues: CASSLGLAGVGDTQYF. CDR3 DNA sequence: TGCGCCAGCAGCTTAGGACTAGCGGGAGTTGGAGATACGCAGTATTTT.

In its sample, this clone was seen a few times. This chain connects TRBV6-5 to TRBJ2-7; D is unresolved. This CDR3 comprises 12 residues. Germline CDR1 MNHEY, CDR2 SVGAGI. The ends were cut back, 6 bases at V and 2 bases at J, with 8 bases in the middle. This CDR3 is CASRTEPYEQYF. CDR3 coding DNA: TGTGCCAGCAGGACGGAACCCTACGAGCAGTACTTC.

The chain is built from TRBV7-9 and TRBJ2-5, with D perhaps assigned TRBD1 or TRBD2 (7 bases each). The DNA end favors TRBJ2-7, so the J call may be wrong. Germline loops: CDR1 SEHNR, CDR2 FQNEAQ (reference sequence). This CDR3 region has 16 residues. The CDR3 region has the DNA TGTGCCAGCAGCTTAGCTTCAGGGGGAGGGGATTACGAGCAGTACTTC. This codes for CASSLASGGGDYEQYF.

This clone was found a few times. The chain uses TRBV7-3 and TRBJ2-1; D not certain. Trimming stripped 1 base from V and 8 bases from J, with 18 bases between. CDR3 length: 16 amino acids. The V gene's germline CDR1 is SGHTA and CDR2 FQGTGA. Here the CDR3 reads CASSLISGPREDEQFF. In DNA form, the CDR3 reads TGTGCCAGCAGCTTAATTTCCGGGCCCCGTGAGGATGAGCAGTTCTTC.

The chain combines TRBV5-8 with TRBJ2-7; 9 bases align to TRBD2. Germline CDR1 reads SGHTS; CDR2 reads YDEGEE. The junction had 7 bases not matched to a gene; V was cut back by 3 bases and J by 9 bases. This CDR3 comprises 13 residues. CDR3 coding DNA: TGTGCCAGCAGCTCTGTCCTAGCGGGACGGCAGTACTTC. Its protein product is CASSSVLAGRQYF.

V is TRBV5-1 and J is TRBJ2-7; D is ambiguous. The V gene lost 3 bases and the J gene lost 6 bases, with 10 bases spanning the gap. Germline V gene data show CDR1 as SGHRS and CDR2 as YFSETQ. The CDR3 has 12 amino acids. As DNA, the CDR3 is TGCGCCAGCAGCTCTAGTGAGTCCGAGCAGTACTTC. It translates to CASSSSESEQYF.

V is TRBV19 and J is TRBJ1-1; 7 bases are shared with TRBD1. Germline CDR1 LNHDA, CDR2 SQIVND (reference sequence). V dropped 6 bases and J dropped 5; count of bases not matched to a gene: 9. The CDR3 spans 14 residues. The CDR3: CASSITGVGTEAFF. The CDR3 DNA reads TGTGCCAGTAGCATTACAGGGGTAGGAACTGAAGCTTTCTTT.

This clone is a singleton in its sample. The chain joins TRBV7-6 to TRBJ2-3; the D gene is possibly TRBD2 (6 bases). V lost 2 bases and J lost 3, with 15 bases in between. The CDR3 extends over 16 amino acids. CDR1 is SGHVS and CDR2 is FNYEAQ in the germline V gene. The CDR3 DNA reads as TGTGCCAGCAGCTTAAAGACGGGAGTTGGTACAGATACGCAGTATTTT. The encoded protein is CASSLKTGVGTDTQYF.